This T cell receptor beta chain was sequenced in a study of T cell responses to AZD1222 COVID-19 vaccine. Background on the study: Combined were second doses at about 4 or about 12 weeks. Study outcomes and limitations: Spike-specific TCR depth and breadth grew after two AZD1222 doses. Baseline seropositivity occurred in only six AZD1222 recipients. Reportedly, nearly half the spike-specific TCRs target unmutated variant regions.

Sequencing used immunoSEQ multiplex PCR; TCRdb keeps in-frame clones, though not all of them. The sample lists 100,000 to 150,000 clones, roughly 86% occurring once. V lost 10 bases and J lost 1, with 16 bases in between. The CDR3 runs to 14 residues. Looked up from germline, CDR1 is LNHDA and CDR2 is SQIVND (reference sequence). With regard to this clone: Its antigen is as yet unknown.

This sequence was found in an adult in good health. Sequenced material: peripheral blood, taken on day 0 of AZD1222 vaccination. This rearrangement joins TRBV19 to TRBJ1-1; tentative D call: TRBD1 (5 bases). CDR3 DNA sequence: TGTGCCACTAGGACACCCCCTTGGAACACTGAAGCTTTCTTT. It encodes CATRTPPWNTEAFF.